The 31 T cell receptor beta chains below all came from one sample that was sequenced in a study of blood T cell repertoires in COVID-19. Profiling relied on immunoSEQ multiplex PCR, and the TCRdb table lists in-frame clones only, not all of them. This table holds 50,000 to 60,000 clones, around four fifths found once. Sequenced: peripheral blood. The receptor source for this set is an older man with active COVID-19.

This chain joins TRBV9 and TRBJ2-1; 8 bases map to TRBD1. V shed 4 bases, J shed 10 bases, and the junction held 7 bases outside the gene matches. This CDR3 spans 13 amino acids. The germline CDR1 and CDR2 sequences are SGDLS and YYNGEE. CDR3 DNA sequence: TGTGCCAGCAGCTGGACAGGGCAAGGCGAGCAGTTCTTC. It specifies CASSWTGQGEQFF.

The chain couples TRBV27 to TRBJ1-2; D is uncertain. The CDR3 extends over 13 amino acids. CDR1 MNHEY and CDR2 SMNVEV come from the germline V gene (reference sequence). V was cut by 4 bases and J by 0 bases, with 6 bases left in between. The CDR3 DNA follows: TGTGCCAGCAGTTCCGGTTCTAACTATGGCTACACCTTC. This sequence encodes CASSSGSNYGYTF.

The chain joins TRBV15 to TRBJ2-1; D may be TRBD1 (6 bases). Between the trimmed V and J ends, which lost 3 bases and 8 bases, there was a span of 17 bases. Germline assignment: CDR1 LNHNV and CDR2 YYDKDF (reference sequence). There are 15 residues in the CDR3. The CDR3 DNA follows: TGTGCCACCAGCAGCCAGGGGAAGCTTTGGGATGAGCAGTTCTTC. The encoded protein is CATSSQGKLWDEQFF.

CDR3 nucleotide sequence: TGTGCCAGCAGTTACCACAGGGAGGGGTATGGCTACACCTTC. Protein: CASSYHREGYGYTF. V is TRBV6-5 and J is TRBJ1-2; D may be TRBD1 (6 bases). With 2 bases removed from V and 5 bases from J, the gap between germline ends came to 12 bases. CDR3 length: 14 amino acids. The germline CDR1 and CDR2 sequences are MNHEY and SVGAGI.

This CDR3 is CASSRAGQGNQPQHF. CDR3 coding DNA: TGTGCCAGTAGTAGGGCGGGGCAGGGAAATCAGCCCCAGCATTTT. The chain couples TRBV19 to TRBJ1-5, with a weak D call TRBD1 (5 bases). V gave up 4 bases and J gave up 4 bases, with 14 bases separating them. The V gene's germline CDR1 is LNHDA and CDR2 SQIVND (reference sequence). This CDR3 has 15 residues. Full variable domain (missing parts from reference TRBV19 and TRBJ1-5): DGGITQSPKYLFRKEGQNVTLSCEQNLNHDAMYWYRQDPGQGLRLIYYSQIVNDFQKGDIAEGYSVSREKKESFPLTVTSAQKNPTAFYLCASSRAGQGNQPQHFGDGTRLSIL.

The chain carries TRBV28 and TRBJ1-4; D gene ambiguous. Trimming removed 5 bases from V and 8 bases from J, with 15 bases in between. The germline V gene encodes CDR1 MDHEN and CDR2 SYDVKM. CDR3 length: 14 residues. The chain's CDR3 is CASSPVGYREKLFF. In nucleotides, the CDR3 is TGTGCCAGCAGTCCCGTCGGATACAGAGAAAAACTGTTTTTT.

CDR3: CASSYGQGNYEQYF. The CDR3 DNA reads TGTGCCAGCAGTTACGGCCAGGGGAACTACGAGCAGTACTTC. V usage is TRBV6-6 and J usage is TRBJ2-7, with a possible D match to TRBD1 (6 bases). V was trimmed by 2 bases and J by 3 bases, leaving 11 bases between them. The germline V gene has CDR1 MNHNY and CDR2 SVGAGI (reference sequence). The CDR3 spans 14 residues.

The V and J genes are TRBV19 and TRBJ2-3; TRBD2 aligns across 10 bases. Unmatched junction bases numbered 10, after V lost 2 bases and J lost 2 bases. Germline V gives CDR1 LNHDA, CDR2 SQIVND (reference sequence). The CDR3 spans 18 residues. The DNA of the CDR3 is TGTGCCAGTAGTATAAATTTCCTAGCGGGGGACCTCACAGATACGCAGTATTTT. Protein product: CASSINFLAGDLTDTQYF.

The chain couples TRBV6-2 or TRBV6-3 to TRBJ1-5; D is undetermined. Germline lookup yields CDR1 MNHEY and CDR2 SVGEGT. The V gene lost 2 bases and the J gene lost 0 bases, with 8 bases spanning the gap. The CDR3 runs to 15 residues. The CDR3 reads CASSYEQTSNQPQHF. CDR3 sequence (DNA): TGTGCCAGCAGTTACGAACAGACTAGCAATCAGCCCCAGCATTTT.

The rearrangement joins TRBV7-2 to TRBJ2-1; TRBD2 agrees at 7 bases. The J segment lost 7 bases and the V segment lost 0 bases, leaving 6 bases of the junction unmatched. Per germline, CDR1 SGHTA and CDR2 FQGNSA. The CDR3 runs to 15 residues. CDR3: CASSLAVGLVNEQFF. As DNA, the CDR3 is TGTGCCAGCAGCTTAGCGGTAGGACTAGTGAATGAGCAGTTCTTC.

In the case of this clone: Additional DNA sequences in this sample encode the identical CDR3. The chain has TRBV5-1 and TRBJ2-2; 7 bases are a match to TRBD1. The CDR3 runs to 15 residues. CDR1 is SGHRS and CDR2 is YFSETQ in the germline V gene. Trimming at V came to 4 bases and at J to 5 bases, leaving 8 bases not matched to a gene. The CDR3 spells CASSPRQGGTGELFF. In nucleotides, the CDR3 is TGCGCCAGCAGCCCGAGACAGGGTGGAACCGGGGAGCTGTTTTTT. Combining the CDR3 with reference TRBV5-1 and TRBJ2-2 gives the whole variable domain KAGVTQTPRYLIKTRGQQVTLSCSPISGHRSVSWYQQTPGQGLQFLFEYFSETQRNKGNFPGRFSGRQFSNSRSEMNVSTLELGDSALYLCASSPRQGGTGELFFGEGSRLTVL.

The V gene is TRBV15, the J gene TRBJ1-3, with D uncertain. V was pared by 0 bases and J by 3 bases, with 15 bases between. The CDR3 runs 17 residues. CDR1 is LNHNV, CDR2 YYDKDF, per germline (reference sequence). The CDR3 sequence is CATSRDPNRGSGNTIYF. The CDR3 nucleotides are TGTGCCACCAGCAGAGATCCCAACCGGGGAAGTGGAAACACCATATATTTT.

This rearrangement joins TRBV19 to TRBJ2-6; no clear D. Germline assignment: CDR1 LNHDA and CDR2 SQIVND (reference sequence). With 1 base removed from V and 4 bases from J, the gap between germline ends came to 8 bases. The length of the CDR3 is 15 residues. CDR3 residues: CASSIAMAGANVLTF. The CDR3, as DNA: TGTGCCAGTAGTATAGCGATGGCCGGGGCCAACGTCCTGACTTTC.

The genes are TRBV6-5 and TRBJ1-5, with D hard to call. There are 13 residues in the CDR3. V gave up 6 bases and J gave up 8 bases, with 14 bases separating them. Germline V gives CDR1 MNHEY, CDR2 SVGAGI. The CDR3 sequence is CASRSQLVEPQHF. CDR3 nucleotide sequence: TGTGCCAGCAGGTCACAGTTAGTCGAGCCCCAGCATTTT.

The J gene is TRBJ2-5, the V gene TRBV4-3; D uncertain. The germline V gene has CDR1 LGHNA and CDR2 YSLEER. V lost 0 bases to trimming and J lost 1 base, with 6 bases between them. The CDR3 is 14 amino acids. CDR3 coding DNA: TGCGCCAGCAGCCAAGAAGCTAGCCAAGAGACCCAGTACTTC. It specifies CASSQEASQETQYF.

The chain uses TRBV6-2 or TRBV6-3 and TRBJ1-5, with a weak D call TRBD1 (6 bases). This CDR3 contains 18 residues. V was cut by 4 bases and J by 4 bases, with 23 bases left in between. Germline CDR1 and CDR2: MNHEY and SVGEGT. The CDR3 is CASSLPPLGHLRNQPQHF. The CDR3 nucleotides are TGTGCCAGCAGTTTACCCCCGCTGGGACACCTTCGAAATCAGCCCCAGCATTTT.

The rearrangement links TRBV12-3 or TRBV12-4 to TRBJ2-5; 7 positions match TRBD1. This CDR3 has 13 amino acids. Trimming removed 6 bases from V and 3 bases from J; junction bases left unmatched: 4. CDR3 in DNA: TGTGCCAGCAGCTACGACAGGGAAGAGACCCAGTACTTC. Encoded protein: CASSYDREETQYF.

In this sample, this clone turned up a few times. The V gene is TRBV12-3 or TRBV12-4, the J gene TRBJ1-1, with D unresolved. Between the trimmed V and J ends, which lost 6 bases and 11 bases, there was a span of 19 bases. CDR3 length equals 13 residues. The CDR3: CASSPTWTASAFF. CDR3 coding DNA: TGTGCCAGCAGCCCGACCTGGACTGCGTCCGCTTTCTTT.

The gene calls are TRBV6-5 and TRBJ1-6, with 10 bases lining up with TRBD1. The CDR3 totals 15 residues. With 4 bases clipped from V and 5 bases from J, the junction kept 2 bases outside the gene matches. The germline V gene has CDR1 MNHEY and CDR2 SVGAGI. For the CDR3, the DNA is TGTGCCAGCAGTTTGGGACAGGGGCATAATTCACCCCTCCACTTT. Its protein is CASSLGQGHNSPLHF.

The V and J genes are TRBV4-2 and TRBJ2-4; a weak D match, TRBD2 (6 bases). This CDR3 contains 14 residues. V lost 0 bases to trimming and J lost 10 bases, with 13 bases between them. Germline values: CDR1 LGHNA, CDR2 YNFKEQ. Here the CDR3 DNA reads TGTGCCAGCAGCCAAGATCCGACTAGTTATATTCAGTACTTC. This sequence encodes CASSQDPTSYIQYF.

J is TRBJ2-2 and V is TRBV7-2, with a weak D call TRBD2 (6 bases). The V end lost 5 bases, the J end lost 4 bases, and 14 bases lay between the germline ends. CDR1 and CDR2 from the germline V gene are SGHTA and FQGNSA. CDR3 length: 15 residues. For the CDR3, the DNA is TGTGCCAGCAGCCGTAGAGGGGACTTCACCGGGGAGCTGTTTTTT. It codes for CASSRRGDFTGELFF.

V gene TRBV5-1 combines with J gene TRBJ2-5, with D maybe TRBD2 (6 bases). Per the germline V gene, CDR1 is SGHRS and CDR2 is YFSETQ. Trimming cost V 6 bases and J 1 base, with 10 bases left between them. The CDR3 contains 13 residues. DNA for the CDR3: TGCGCCAGCAATGTCGGGGGCCAAGAGACCCAGTACTTC. Protein: CASNVGGQETQYF.

The V and J genes are TRBV2 and TRBJ2-3, with 10 nucleotides matching TRBD2. This CDR3 comprises 14 residues. CDR1 is SNHLY and CDR2 is FYNNEI in the germline V gene. The junction had 8 bases not matched to a gene; V was cut back by 7 bases and J by 7 bases. The CDR3 DNA follows: TGTGCCAGCAAACTCAGCGGGGGGGACCATACGCAGTATTTT. It is translated as CASKLSGGDHTQYF.

The gene calls are TRBV4-3 and TRBJ1-3; weak D call: TRBD1 (6 bases). CDR1 and CDR2 from the germline V gene are LGHNA and YSLEER. The CDR3 runs 15 residues. Between the trimmed V and J ends, which lost 0 bases and 2 bases, there was a span of 8 bases. The CDR3, as DNA: TGCGCCAGCAGCCAAGAGGGGGCGCCTGGAAACACCATATATTTT. Its protein product is CASSQEGAPGNTIYF.

The rearrangement joins TRBV6-5 to TRBJ1-1, with 10 bases lining up with TRBD1. The V gene's germline CDR1 is MNHEY and CDR2 SVGAGI. The J segment lost 5 bases and the V segment lost 6 bases, leaving 6 bases of the junction unmatched. This CDR3 has 14 residues. The CDR3 DNA is TGTGCCAGCAGCGGGGACAGGGGACATACTGAAGCTTTCTTT. It specifies CASSGDRGHTEAFF.

The chain links TRBV28 to TRBJ1-1; D unresolved. V was shortened by 7 bases and J by 0 bases, with 12 bases between the two germline ends. This CDR3 has 14 residues. Germline V gene lookup returns CDR1 MDHEN and CDR2 SYDVKM. This CDR3 is CASTRDIVNTEAFF. Here the CDR3 DNA reads TGTGCCAGCACCCGAGACATCGTGAACACTGAAGCTTTCTTT.

This rearrangement joins TRBV7-2 to TRBJ2-5, with D possibly matching TRBD2 (5 bases). CDR1 is SGHTA and CDR2 is FQGNSA in the germline V gene. The CDR3 length is 13 residues. The V end was cut by 5 bases, the J end by 7 bases, with 14 bases between. The CDR3 loop is CASSPGSRWTQYF. DNA of the CDR3: TGTGCCAGCAGCCCGGGATCCCGATGGACCCAGTACTTC.

This sequence joins TRBV19 and TRBJ1-2, with D perhaps TRBD1 (5 bases). V was pared by 6 bases and J by 4 bases, with 12 bases between. The CDR3 has 13 residues. Germline CDR1 LNHDA, CDR2 SQIVND (reference sequence). The CDR3 is CASRAGTFYGYTF. The CDR3 DNA sequence: TGTGCCAGTAGGGCAGGGACTTTCTATGGCTACACCTTC.

This clone was detected only a few times. The chain joins TRBV6-2 or TRBV6-3 to TRBJ2-2, with D tentatively TRBD1 (5 bases). The CDR3 has 16 residues. V shed 3 bases and J shed 4 bases, with 15 bases lying between them. The germline gives CDR1 MNHEY, CDR2 SVGEGT. CDR3 nucleotide sequence: TGTGCCAGCAGTTATAACCCTGGAAGGGGCACCGGGGAGCTGTTTTTT. Its protein is CASSYNPGRGTGELFF.

J is TRBJ1-1 and V is TRBV29-1; 8 bases fit TRBD1. Germline V gives CDR1 SQVTM, CDR2 ANQGSEA. This CDR3 has 13 amino acids. J lost 11 bases, V lost 3 bases, and 11 bases had no gene match. CDR3 nucleotides: TGCAGCGTTGACAGTGCAGGACAGGGAGTCGCTTTCTTT. Translating it yields CSVDSAGQGVAFF. Together with reference TRBV29-1 and TRBJ1-1, the CDR3 gives the full variable domain: SAVISQKPSRDICQRGTSLTIQCQVDSQVTMMFWYRQQPGQSLTLIATANQGSEATYESGFVIDKFPISRPNLTFSTLTVSNMSPEDSSIYLCSVDSAGQGVAFFGQGTRLTVV.

This sequence joins TRBV29-1 and TRBJ2-5; D unresolved. Trimming took off 5 bases at V and 4 bases at J, with 23 bases between the two ends. Germline CDR1 is SQVTM and CDR2 is ANQGSEA. The CDR3 is 16 residues long. For the CDR3, the DNA is TGCAGCGTTCCCCCCCAGGTGACCCTGCGTCCAGAGACCCAGTACTTC. Protein product: CSVPPQVTLRPETQYF.